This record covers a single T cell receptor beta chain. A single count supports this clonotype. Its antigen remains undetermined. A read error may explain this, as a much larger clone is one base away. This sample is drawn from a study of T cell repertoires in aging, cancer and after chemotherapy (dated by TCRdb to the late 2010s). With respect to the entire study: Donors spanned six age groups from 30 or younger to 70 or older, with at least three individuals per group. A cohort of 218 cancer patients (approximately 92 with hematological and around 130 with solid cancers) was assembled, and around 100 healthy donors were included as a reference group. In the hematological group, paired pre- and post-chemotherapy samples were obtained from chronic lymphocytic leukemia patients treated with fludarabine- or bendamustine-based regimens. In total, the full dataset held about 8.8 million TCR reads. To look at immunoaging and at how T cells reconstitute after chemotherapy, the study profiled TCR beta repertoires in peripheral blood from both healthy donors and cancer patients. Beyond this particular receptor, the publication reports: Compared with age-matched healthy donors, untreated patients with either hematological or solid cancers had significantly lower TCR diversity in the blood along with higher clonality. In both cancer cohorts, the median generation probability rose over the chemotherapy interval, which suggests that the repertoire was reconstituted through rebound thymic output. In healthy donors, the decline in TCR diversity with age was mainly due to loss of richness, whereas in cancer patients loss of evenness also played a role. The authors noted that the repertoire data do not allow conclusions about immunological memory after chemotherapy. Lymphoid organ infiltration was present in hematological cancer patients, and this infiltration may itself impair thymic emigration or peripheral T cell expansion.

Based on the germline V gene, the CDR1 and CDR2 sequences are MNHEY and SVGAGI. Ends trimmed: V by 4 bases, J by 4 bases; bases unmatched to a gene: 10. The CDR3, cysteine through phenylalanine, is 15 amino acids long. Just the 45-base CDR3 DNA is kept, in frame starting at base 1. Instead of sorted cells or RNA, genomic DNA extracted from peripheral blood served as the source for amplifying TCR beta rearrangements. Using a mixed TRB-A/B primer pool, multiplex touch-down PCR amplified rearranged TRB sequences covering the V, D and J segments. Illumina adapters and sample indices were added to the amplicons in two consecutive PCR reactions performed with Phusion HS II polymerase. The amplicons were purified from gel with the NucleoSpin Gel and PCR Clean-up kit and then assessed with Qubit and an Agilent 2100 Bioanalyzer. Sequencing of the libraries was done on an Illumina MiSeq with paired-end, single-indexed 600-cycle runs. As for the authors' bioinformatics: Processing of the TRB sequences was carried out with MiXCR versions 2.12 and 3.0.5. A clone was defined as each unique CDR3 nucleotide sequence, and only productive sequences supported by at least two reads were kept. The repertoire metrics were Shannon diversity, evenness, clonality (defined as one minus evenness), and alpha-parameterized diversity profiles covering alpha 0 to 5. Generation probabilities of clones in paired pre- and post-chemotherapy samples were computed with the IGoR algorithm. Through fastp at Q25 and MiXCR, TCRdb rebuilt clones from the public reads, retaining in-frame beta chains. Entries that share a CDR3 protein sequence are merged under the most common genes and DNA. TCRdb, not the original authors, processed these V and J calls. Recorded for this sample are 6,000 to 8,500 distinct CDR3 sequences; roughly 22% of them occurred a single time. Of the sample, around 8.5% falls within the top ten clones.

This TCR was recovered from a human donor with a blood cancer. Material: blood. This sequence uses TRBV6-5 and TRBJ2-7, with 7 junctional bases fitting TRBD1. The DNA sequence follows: TGTGCCAGCAGTTCGACCGGGACAGTGGTTTACGAGCAGTACTTC. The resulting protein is CASSSTGTVVYEQYF.